This passage covers 21 T cell receptor beta chains from one sample sequenced in a study of vaccination effects on CD4 cells after COVID-19. The assay was immunoSEQ multiplex PCR, and TCRdb's table has in-frame clones only and misses some. This sample carries tens of thousands of clones, 76% of them seen once, and the ten largest clones take about 3%. Before any sequencing was done, the ViraFEST assay used viral peptide pools to expand antigen-specific CD4+ T cells. A roughly ten-day culture period preceded the isolation of CD4+ T cells. Absence of prior SARS-CoV-2 infection characterized the vaccine recipients, who showed negative nucleocapsid antibodies. Their antigens remain unidentified. Material: CD4+ T cells from PBMCs cultured with HCoV-NL63 spike peptides, obtained before COVID-19 vaccination. The receptor set was obtained from a human donor who received a COVID-19 vaccine.

The chain is built from TRBV18 and TRBJ2-1; 8 bases are a match to TRBD2. The CDR3 extends over 16 amino acids. Per germline, CDR1 KGHSH and CDR2 LQKENI. The ends lost 1 base at V and 2 bases at J; junction bases unmatched: 4. The CDR3 coding sequence is TGTGCCAGCTCACCACGACGGGGGGGCCCCTACAATGAGCAGTTCTTC. Its translation is CASSPRRGGPYNEQFF.

The chain is built from TRBV7-2 and TRBJ2-1; D is undetermined. The CDR3 has 13 residues. Trimming pared 2 bases from V and 4 bases from J, leaving 6 bases between. The germline gives CDR1 SGHTA, CDR2 FQGNSA. The CDR3 sequence is CASSLSLYNEQFF. DNA for the CDR3: TGTGCCAGCAGCTTATCCTTATACAATGAGCAGTTCTTC.

This clone was recorded a few times. V and J are TRBV28 and TRBJ1-2, with D perhaps TRBD1 (5 bases). V lost 5 bases to trimming and J lost 4 bases, with 14 bases between them. Germline V gives CDR1 MDHEN, CDR2 SYDVKM. The CDR3 contains 14 residues. This CDR3 reads CASSGTRPGYGYTF. The CDR3 DNA reads as TGTGCCAGCAGTGGGACTCGACCCGGCTATGGCTACACCTTC.

CDR3 coding DNA: TGTGCCAGCAGTGAAGTCGGCAGGTCCAATCAGCCCCAGCATTTT. Translation gives CASSEVGRSNQPQHF. The chain is built from TRBV6-1 and TRBJ1-5; D ambiguous. Trimming removed 1 base at V and 3 bases at J, with 10 bases between. Germline assignment: CDR1 MNHNS and CDR2 SASEGT. CDR3 size: 15 residues.

The chain employs TRBV14 and TRBJ2-1, with 7 bases that match TRBD1. Germline loops: CDR1 SGHDN, CDR2 FVKESK. The CDR3 runs to 14 residues. V shed 3 bases and J 13 bases; nucleotides not matched to a gene: 12. The CDR3 loop reads CASSQTLTGPLQFF. The CDR3 nucleotides are TGTGCCAGCAGCCAGACGCTGACAGGGCCGCTTCAGTTCTTC.

This chain links TRBV10-2 with TRBJ1-1, with TRBD1 as a possible D gene (5 bases). The CDR3 is 13 amino acids. V was trimmed by 2 bases and J by 1 base, leaving 5 bases between them. In germline, CDR1 is WSHSY, CDR2 SAAADI. The CDR3 loop is CASSEGQNTEAFF. For the CDR3, the DNA is TGCGCCAGCAGTGAGGGACAGAACACTGAAGCTTTCTTT.

The V and J genes are TRBV28 and TRBJ2-5; D call uncertain. The germline CDR1 and CDR2 sequences are MDHEN and SYDVKM. This CDR3 spans 11 amino acids. Trimming took off 6 bases at V and 4 bases at J, with 6 bases between the two ends. CDR3 protein: CASRSTETQYF. The CDR3 region has the DNA TGTGCCAGCAGATCAACAGAGACCCAGTACTTC.

The rearrangement uses TRBV30 and TRBJ2-1; the D gene is possibly TRBD2 (7 bases). This CDR3 comprises 14 residues. Trimming left V 2 bases short and J 2 bases short, with 10 bases between. CDR1 and CDR2 (germline): GTSNPN, SVGIG (reference sequence). CDR3 DNA sequence: TGTGCCTGGAGTCGGGGGGCCACCTACAATGAGCAGTTCTTC. Translated: CAWSRGATYNEQFF.

The chain recombines TRBV14 with TRBJ1-4; no definite D call. Germline assignment: CDR1 SGHDN and CDR2 FVKESK. Trimming took off 4 bases at V and 3 bases at J, with 12 bases between the two ends. The CDR3 is 15 residues long. This chain's CDR3 is CASSPTTGSNEKLFF. The CDR3 bases are TGTGCCAGCAGCCCCACTACGGGATCTAATGAAAAACTGTTTTTT.

The chain is built from TRBV2 and TRBJ1-1; 10 nucleotides agree with TRBD1. J was trimmed by 4 bases and V by 6 bases; bases with no gene match: 5. The CDR3 loop spans 14 amino acids. Looked up from germline, CDR1 is SNHLY and CDR2 is FYNNEI. CDR3 sequence: CASRTTGGSTEAFF. CDR3 DNA sequence: TGTGCCAGCAGGACGACAGGGGGCAGCACTGAAGCTTTCTTT. Full variable domain (remainder filled in from reference TRBV2 and TRBJ1-1): EPEVTQTPSHQVTQMGQEVILRCVPISNHLYFYWYRQILGQKVEFLVSFYNNEISEKSEIFDDQFSVERPDGSNFTLKIRSTKLEDSAMYFCASRTTGGSTEAFFGQGTRLTVV.

The chain uses TRBV6-1 and TRBJ1-5; D might be TRBD1 (5 bases). Germline V gives CDR1 MNHNS, CDR2 SASEGT. The length of the CDR3 is 14 residues. V was cut by 6 bases and J by 0 bases, with 9 bases left in between. The CDR3 sequence: CASRTGSSNQPQHF. DNA for the CDR3: TGTGCCAGCAGAACAGGTTCTAGCAATCAGCCCCAGCATTTT.

This clone turned up a few times. The CDR3 sequence is CAWSSGLAVKNIQYF. The CDR3 DNA reads TGTGCCTGGAGTTCGGGACTAGCGGTAAAAAACATTCAGTACTTC. The V gene is TRBV30, the J gene TRBJ2-4; 11 nucleotides agree with TRBD2. Looked up from germline, CDR1 is GTSNPN and CDR2 is SVGIG (reference sequence). Losses at the gene ends were 2 bases for V and 4 bases for J; bases not matched to a gene: 4. The CDR3 loop spans 15 amino acids.

CDR3 amino acids: CSASRLKPRRGQNQPQHF. The CDR3 DNA sequence: TGCAGTGCTAGTCGTCTAAAACCCCGCAGGGGACAGAATCAGCCCCAGCATTTT. The chain has TRBV20-1 and TRBJ1-5, with TRBD1 identical over 7 bases. The CDR3 contains 18 residues. CDR1 is DFQATT and CDR2 is SNEGSKA in the germline V gene (reference sequence). V was clipped by 3 bases and J by 4 bases; unmatched bases: 18.

This clone has only a few counts. This sequence joins TRBV5-1 and TRBJ2-1; D possibly corresponds to TRBD1 (12 bases). The CDR3 extends over 23 amino acids. Germline CDR1 and CDR2: SGHRS and YFSETQ. The V gene lost 3 bases and the J gene lost 0 bases, with 34 bases spanning the gap. The CDR3 DNA is TGCGCCAGCAGCTCGACGGGACAGGGGGCCTTAGCGGGGGGGCCGAGCTCCTACAATGAGCAGTTCTTC. Encoded protein: CASSSTGQGALAGGPSSYNEQFF.

J is TRBJ2-3 and V is TRBV5-4, with D unclear. CDR1 and CDR2 from the germline V gene are SGHNT and YYREEE (reference sequence). The CDR3 sequence is 14 residues long. The germline V and J ends were trimmed by 3 bases and 1 base, with 9 bases remaining between them. CDR3 loop: CASSSISGTDTQYF. CDR3 coding DNA: TGTGCCAGCAGCTCAATATCAGGCACAGATACGCAGTATTTT.

This chain joins TRBV5-1 and TRBJ2-1; the D is unclear. CDR1 and CDR2 from the germline V gene are SGHRS and YFSETQ. The CDR3 is 13 residues long. Trimming removed 1 base from V and 6 bases from J, with 8 bases in between. The CDR3 reads CASSLQASNEQFF. CDR3 nucleotide sequence: TGCGCCAGCAGCTTGCAGGCCAGCAATGAGCAGTTCTTC.

The rearrangement joins TRBV18 to TRBJ2-1; D could derive from TRBD1 or TRBD2 (5 bases each). This CDR3 is 15 amino acids long. Germline V gene sequence: CDR1 KGHSH, CDR2 LQKENI. Trimming shortened V by 2 bases and J by 2 bases, and 10 bases separated the two germline ends. In DNA, the CDR3 is TGTGCCAGCTCACCAGGGACCAATACCTACAATGAGCAGTTCTTC. Its translation is CASSPGTNTYNEQFF.

The chain links TRBV12-5 to TRBJ1-2; D is ambiguous. Germline V gene sequence: CDR1 LGHNT, CDR2 FRNRAP. Trimming took 2 bases from V and 6 from J, leaving 7 bases between them. This CDR3 contains 12 residues. CDR3 sequence: CASGLPTHGYTF. The CDR3, as DNA: TGTGCTAGTGGTTTGCCCACGCATGGCTACACCTTC.

This clone was detected a few times. The chain carries TRBV10-3 and TRBJ1-3, with 8 bases fitting TRBD1. The germline gives CDR1 ENHRY, CDR2 SYGVKD. V dropped 6 bases and J dropped 0; count of bases not matched to a gene: 7. This CDR3 region has 16 residues. The CDR3 loop reads CAIRPTGGNSGNTIYF. CDR3 sequence (DNA): TGTGCCATCAGGCCAACAGGGGGGAACTCTGGAAACACCATATATTTT.

V and J are TRBV5-1 and TRBJ1-2; no firm D call. Trimming took off 7 bases at V and 3 bases at J, with 7 bases between the two ends. This CDR3 is built from 11 residues. Germline lookup yields CDR1 SGHRS and CDR2 YFSETQ. The chain's CDR3 is CASRRDYGYTF. The CDR3 nucleotides read TGCGCCAGCCGCCGGGACTATGGCTACACCTTC.

V is TRBV5-1 and J is TRBJ2-1; a possible D gene is TRBD2 (5 bases). CDR3 length: 14 amino acids. Germline CDR1 is SGHRS and CDR2 is YFSETQ. Trimming removed 4 bases from V and 5 bases from J, with 13 bases in between. The CDR3: CASSSGGQNNEQFF. The DNA of the CDR3 is TGCGCCAGCAGCAGCGGAGGCCAAAACAATGAGCAGTTCTTC.